These T cell receptor beta chains were read from a single sample in a study of cytomegalovirus exposure and HLA in healthy donors. Measured with immunoSEQ multiplex PCR; TCRdb has only the in-frame clones, and not every one. This sample has 150,000 or so clones, with more than 75% found just once. Sequencing was carried out using PBMCs. The receptor set was obtained from a man aged 50 or older in good health and CMV-seronegative. Both conserved end residues are trimmed from each CDR3. Fields, in order: V gene, J gene, CDR3 protein.

V gene: TRBV30; J gene: TRBJ2-1; CDR3 protein: AWRTGGRLQQF
V gene: TRBV5-4; J gene: TRBJ2-5; CDR3 protein: ASSLRLAEETQY
V gene: TRBV2; J gene: TRBJ1-6; CDR3 protein: ASSDRQVTNSPLH
V gene: TRBV5-1; J gene: TRBJ2-7; CDR3 protein: AGSFTQDEQY
V gene: TRBV2; J gene: TRBJ2-3; CDR3 protein: ASSVGGGTDTQY
V gene: TRBV5-4; J gene: TRBJ2-1; CDR3 protein: ASSREPTRQF
V gene: TRBV2; J gene: TRBJ2-7; CDR3 protein: ASRTSGSTHEQY
V gene: TRBV5-4; J gene: TRBJ2-1; CDR3 protein: ASSLVEIAAYNEQF
V gene: TRBV9; J gene: TRBJ2-1; CDR3 protein: ASSVAGRGRYNEQF
V gene: TRBV27; J gene: TRBJ2-7; CDR3 protein: ASSSYGTSSYEQY